Listed below are T cell receptor beta chains from one sample, sequenced in a study of T cell responses to AZD1222 COVID-19 vaccine. Here immunoSEQ multiplex PCR was the method, and the copy in TCRdb shows in-frame clones only, minus some. The data hold some 150,000 clones, with roughly 89% observed a single time. The specimen comprised peripheral blood, sampled 28 days after the second AZD1222 dose. The receptors derive from an adult who received the AZD1222 COVID-19 vaccine. Both conserved end residues are part of each CDR3. The order of the fields is V gene, J gene, D gene, clone size, CDR3 protein, CDR3 DNA. D genes are given only for firm matches. The size field is filled for only some rows; it gives once, few, many or a size class.

TRBV7-2	TRBJ1-6	NA	NA	CASSLNRGAGGSPLHF	TGTGCCAGCAGCTTAAATCGGGGGGCTGGGGGTTCACCCCTCCACTTT
TRBV27	TRBJ2-7	NA	NA	CASKERGARYEQYF	TGTGCCAGCAAGGAACGGGGGGCGCGGTACGAGCAGTACTTC
TRBV3-1/TRBV3-2	TRBJ1-4	NA	NA	CASSPGTGHEKLFF	TGTGCCAGCAGCCCCGGGACGGGCCATGAAAAACTGTTTTTT
TRBV7-9	TRBJ1-3	NA	NA	CASSRQAYSGNTIYF	TGTGCCAGCAGCCGACAGGCCTACTCTGGAAACACCATATATTTT
TRBV5-8	TRBJ2-7	TRBD1	NA	CASYPGQAPYEQYF	TGTGCCAGCTACCCGGGACAGGCCCCCTACGAGCAGTACTTC
TRBV27	TRBJ2-1	TRBD2	NA	CASSPFSGSSYNEQFF	TGTGCCAGCAGCCCTTTTAGCGGGAGCTCCTACAATGAGCAGTTCTTC
TRBV4-3	TRBJ2-2	TRBD1	NA	CASSPAGTGGTGELFF	TGCGCCAGCAGCCCCGCCGGGACAGGGGGCACCGGGGAGCTGTTTTTT
TRBV5-1	TRBJ2-5	NA	once	CASSRLQQYQETQYF	TGCGCCAGCAGCCGACTACAGCAGTACCAAGAGACCCAGTACTTC
TRBV9	TRBJ2-7	NA	NA	CASSGMGEYEQYF	TGTGCCAGCAGCGGCATGGGGGAGTACGAGCAGTACTTC
TRBV5-5	TRBJ1-2	TRBD1	NA	CASSLGDRGILRGYGYTF	TGTGCCAGCAGCTTGGGAGACAGGGGAATCCTACGGGGCTATGGCTACACCTTC
TRBV6-2/TRBV6-3	TRBJ2-2	TRBD2	NA	CASSPLGLAGPLSTGELFF	TGTGCCAGCAGTCCCCTAGGACTAGCGGGTCCCCTCTCCACCGGGGAGCTGTTTTTT
TRBV7-8	TRBJ1-2	NA	NA	CASSRASVGYTF	TGTGCCAGCTCCCGGGCCTCTGTAGGCTACACCTTC
TRBV5-1	TRBJ2-1	TRBD2	NA	CASNAWFLAGGGNEQFF	TGCGCCAGCAACGCTTGGTTCCTAGCGGGAGGTGGCAATGAGCAGTTCTTC
TRBV9	TRBJ1-1	NA	NA	CASSWTANTEAFF	TGTGCCAGCAGCTGGACAGCGAACACTGAAGCTTTCTTT
TRBV4-2	TRBJ2-7	TRBD1	NA	CASSPDPGGFGEQYF	TGTGCCAGCAGCCCCGACCCAGGGGGCTTCGGGGAGCAGTACTTC
TRBV4-3	TRBJ1-2	NA	NA	CASSQDLGHSDYGYTF	TGCGCCAGCAGCCAAGATCTCGGACACTCGGACTATGGCTACACCTTC
TRBV27	TRBJ2-7	NA	NA	CASSFGPGIRSYEQYF	TGTGCCAGCAGTTTTGGTCCGGGGATTAGGTCCTACGAGCAGTACTTC
TRBV7-2	TRBJ2-7	NA	NA	CASSLGDLRIYEQYF	TGTGCCAGCAGCTTAGGGGATTTGCGGATCTACGAGCAGTACTTC
TRBV21-1	TRBJ2-1	NA	few	CASSTKGPDEQFF	TGTGCCAGCAGCACTAAGGGGCCCGATGAGCAGTTCTTC
TRBV6-2/TRBV6-3	TRBJ2-7	NA	NA	CASTPKRLLRYEQYF	TGTGCCAGCACCCCAAAAAGACTACTCCGCTACGAGCAGTACTTC
TRBV19	TRBJ2-7	TRBD2	NA	CASSIGSGEGYYEQYF	TGTGCCAGTAGTATAGGAAGCGGGGAGGGCTACTACGAGCAGTACTTC
TRBV30	TRBJ1-5	NA	NA	CAWSEGGHQPQHF	TGTGCCTGGAGTGAGGGGGGCCATCAGCCCCAGCATTTT
TRBV7-8	TRBJ2-2	TRBD2	NA	CASSPRLAGGNRDSTGELFF	TGTGCCAGCAGCCCGCGACTAGCGGGAGGCAATCGGGATAGCACCGGGGAGCTGTTTTTT
TRBV9	TRBJ2-2	NA	NA	CASSNSYGGTGELFF	TGTGCCAGCAGCAACAGCTACGGGGGCACCGGGGAGCTGTTTTTT
TRBV19	TRBJ1-2	NA	NA	CASTLGGSDGYTF	TGTGCCAGTACCCTCGGCGGGAGTGACGGCTACACCTTC
TRBV25-1	TRBJ2-3	NA	NA	CASIPRGGSTDTQYF	TGTGCCAGCATCCCCAGGGGCGGGAGTACAGATACGCAGTATTTT
TRBV5-1	TRBJ2-2	NA	once	CASSPGGPGTGELFF	TGCGCCAGCAGCCCCGGAGGGCCGGGCACCGGGGAGCTGTTTTTT
TRBV2	TRBJ1-2	NA	NA	CASPKGKWDYGYTF	TGTGCCAGCCCGAAGGGGAAGTGGGACTATGGCTACACCTTC
TRBV18	TRBJ1-1	NA	once	CASFRGGGDTEAFF	TGTGCCAGCTTCCGCGGCGGGGGGGACACTGAAGCTTTCTTT
TRBV7-2	TRBJ2-7	TRBD1	few	CASSLFGAGGDEQYF	TGTGCCAGCAGCTTATTCGGTGCAGGGGGCGACGAGCAGTACTTC
TRBV7-9	TRBJ1-2	NA	NA	CASSPDGYTF	TGTGCCAGCAGTCCCGACGGCTACACCTTC
TRBV28	TRBJ2-2	TRBD2	NA	CASSSAGSGSSTGELFF	TGTGCCAGCAGTTCGGCTGGGAGCGGGAGTAGCACCGGGGAGCTGTTTTTT
TRBV5-1	TRBJ1-1	TRBD1	NA	CASSFGTGRTEAFF	TGCGCCAGCAGCTTCGGGACAGGGAGGACTGAAGCTTTCTTT
TRBV28	TRBJ1-2	NA	NA	CASSLDRGRYGYTF	TGTGCCAGCAGTTTAGACCGAGGCCGCTATGGCTACACCTTC
TRBV11-3	TRBJ2-5	NA	once	CASSLSGAQETQYF	TGTGCCAGCAGCTTATCGGGGGCTCAAGAGACCCAGTACTTC
TRBV10-3	TRBJ1-2	NA	NA	CAISENRESPDGYTF	TGTGCCATCAGTGAGAACAGGGAATCGCCGGATGGCTACACCTTC
TRBV5-4	TRBJ1-2	NA	NA	CASSVRPGPTEDGYTF	TGTGCCAGCAGCGTACGTCCGGGACCCACAGAGGATGGCTACACCTTC
TRBV6-6	TRBJ2-7	NA	NA	CASSPSYEQYF	TGTGCCAGCAGCCCCAGTTACGAGCAGTACTTC
TRBV6-5	TRBJ1-2	NA	NA	CASRTQVQNYGYTF	TGTGCCAGCAGGACACAGGTACAGAACTATGGCTACACCTTC
TRBV10-3	TRBJ1-1	TRBD1	NA	CAIRDREEKTEAFF	TGTGCCATCAGAGACAGGGAAGAGAAGACTGAAGCTTTCTTT
TRBV19	TRBJ1-6	NA	NA	CASSMAVDNSPLHF	TGTGCCAGTAGTATGGCAGTAGATAATTCACCCCTCCACTTT